The 18 T cell receptor beta chains below were found in one sample sequenced in a study of Tregs in tolerant kidney transplant recipients (dated by TCRdb to the late 2010s). Transplants used related donors with nonmyeloablative bone marrow transplantation; mixed chimerism was transient in the human trials. Receptor amplification or capture employed the immunoSEQ multiplex PCR assay. The source is immuneACCESS, and TCRdb retained only in-frame sequences with V and J called. Part of the clones is not carried over; for the studies checked, unresolved V genes explain less than half of this, and the remainder is unexplained. This sample gives tens of thousands of clones in total; approximately 93% of them show up just once. About 1.5% of the sample rests with the top ten. The specimen was CD4+ T cells from blood (PBMCs), collected 12 months after the transplant. The receptors were gathered from a human patient who received a combined kidney and bone marrow transplant. Post transplant, some T cells may arise from the graft donor.

V usage is TRBV5-3 and J usage is TRBJ2-1; TRBD1 agrees at 8 bases. TRBV5-3 is annotated as an ORF whose role is uncertain. This CDR3 has 16 residues. Germline trimming cut 3 bases from V and 8 bases from J; bases unmatched to any gene: 13. The CDR3 nucleotides read TGTGCCAGAAGCTCTCATGTTGGGACAGGAGATGATGAGCAGTTCTTC. Translation gives CARSSHVGTGDDEQFF.

The chain couples TRBV7-9 to TRBJ2-7; tentative D call: TRBD2 (6 bases). The CDR3 covers 13 residues. V gave up 6 bases and J gave up 6 bases, with 15 bases separating them. Germline CDR1 reads SEHNR; CDR2 reads FQNEAQ (reference sequence). Here the CDR3 DNA reads TGTGCCAGCAGGCCTAACGGGGGAACCGAGCAGTACTTC. Protein sequence: CASRPNGGTEQYF.

This clone showed up just a few times. The chain combines TRBV5-6 with TRBJ1-3; the D gene is possibly TRBD1 (6 bases). With 0 bases removed from V and 4 bases from J, the gap between germline ends came to 8 bases. CDR3 length: 14 residues. Germline assignment: CDR1 SGHDT and CDR2 YYEEEE. CDR3 DNA sequence: TGTGCCAGCAGCTTGGGGACAGCAGGAAACACCATATATTTT. It yields the protein CASSLGTAGNTIYF.

This clone has just a few counts. The V and J genes are TRBV7-9 and TRBJ2-2; TRBD2 aligns across 7 bases. CDR1 and CDR2 from the germline V gene are SEHNR and FQNEAQ (reference sequence). V lost 5 bases and J lost 2; bases outside the gene matches: 5. The CDR3 covers 15 residues. The CDR3 spells CASSKLAPNTGELFF. As DNA, the CDR3 is TGTGCCAGCAGCAAACTAGCGCCAAACACCGGGGAGCTGTTTTTT.

The chain carries TRBV21-1 and TRBJ1-5. TRBV21-1 is a pseudogene segment. There are 14 residues in the CDR3. CDR3 region: CASSTFPGNQPQHF. CDR3 in DNA: TGTGCCAGCAGCACCTTTCCGGGCAATCAGCCCCAGCATTTT.

The genes are TRBV19 and TRBJ2-5; D is unclear. The CDR3 contains 14 residues. CDR1 and CDR2 from the germline V gene are LNHDA and SQIVND (reference sequence). V shed 6 bases and J shed 5 bases, with 16 bases lying between them. This chain's CDR3 is CASSPMKPVETQYF. In DNA, the CDR3 is TGTGCCAGTAGCCCCATGAAGCCCGTCGAGACCCAGTACTTC.

This clone was seen just once. The V call is TRBV7-3, the J call TRBJ2-5, with D possibly TRBD1 on 7 matching bases. The CDR3 length is 15 residues. V was cut by 2 bases and J by 2 bases, with 12 bases left in between. The germline V gene has CDR1 SGHTA and CDR2 FQGTGA. CDR3 bases: TGTGCCAGCAGCTTAGGCAGGGGGGCTCAAGAGACCCAGTACTTC. Its translation: CASSLGRGAQETQYF.

This chain links TRBV7-3 with TRBJ2-1; TRBD2 might be the D (6 bases). CDR1 is SGHTA and CDR2 is FQGTGA in the germline V gene. This CDR3 region has 17 residues. The germline V and J ends were trimmed by 5 bases and 5 bases, with 22 bases remaining between them. The CDR3, as DNA: TGTGCCAGCAGCACGGAAGGGGCGGGGTGGGGCAACAATGAGCAGTTCTTC. This encodes CASSTEGAGWGNNEQFF.

This chain uses TRBV7-9 with TRBJ1-1, with a possible D match to TRBD1 (6 bases). Germline V lookup: CDR1 SEHNR, CDR2 FQNEAQ (reference sequence). This CDR3 is 16 amino acids long. V was cut by 2 bases and J by 3 bases, with 16 bases left in between. CDR3 bases: TGTGCCAGCAGCTTAAGCCAGGGGTTGGGGTACACTGAAGCTTTCTTT. Protein sequence: CASSLSQGLGYTEAFF. Complete variable domain (other parts from reference TRBV7-9 and TRBJ1-1): DTGVSQNPRHKITKRGQNVTFRCDPISEHNRLYWYRQTLGQGPEFLTYFQNEAQLEKSRLLSDRFSAERPKGSFSTLEIQRTEQGDSAMYLCASSLSQGLGYTEAFFGQGTRLTVV.

The chain carries TRBV7-6 and TRBJ2-7, with 9 bases matching TRBD1. Germline trimming cut 1 base from V and 3 bases from J; bases unmatched to any gene: 1. CDR1 is SGHVS, CDR2 FNYEAQ, per germline. The CDR3 consists of 14 residues. The CDR3: CASSLGDRDYEQYF. The DNA of the CDR3 is TGTGCCAGCAGCTTAGGGGACAGGGACTACGAGCAGTACTTC.

The chain recombines TRBV11-2 with TRBJ2-2; D is possibly TRBD2 (7 bases). The CDR3 extends over 18 amino acids. V dropped 1 base and J dropped 5 bases, with 20 bases sitting between them. The V gene's germline CDR1 is SGHAT and CDR2 FQNNGV. CDR3 in DNA: TGTGCCAGCAGCTTAGGAGTGCGGGGGCGCCGTGAGACCGGGGAGCTGTTTTTT. Encoded protein: CASSLGVRGRRETGELFF.

A few counts support this clone. The rearrangement links TRBV6-6 to TRBJ2-7; the match to TRBD1 covers 8 bases. Per the germline V gene, CDR1 is MNHNY and CDR2 is SVGAGI (reference sequence). This CDR3 is 12 amino acids long. Germline trimming cut 6 bases from V and 3 bases from J; bases unmatched to any gene: 1. CDR3 nucleotides: TGTGCCAGCAGGACAGGGGACTACGAGCAGTACTTC. The encoded protein is CASRTGDYEQYF.

V gene TRBV13 combines with J gene TRBJ2-3; 15 bases match TRBD2. This CDR3 is 22 amino acids long. CDR1 PRHDT and CDR2 FYEKMQ come from the germline V gene (reference sequence). Losses at the gene ends were 6 bases for V and 1 base for J; bases not matched to a gene: 20. The CDR3 reads CASRDPLAWTSGGVFGTDTQYF. The DNA of the CDR3 is TGTGCCAGCAGAGACCCCTTGGCTTGGACTAGCGGGGGGGTTTTCGGCACAGATACGCAGTATTTT. Full variable domain (missing parts from reference TRBV13 and TRBJ2-3): AAGVIQSPRHLIKEKRETATLKCYPIPRHDTVYWYQQGPGQDPQFLISFYEKMQSDKGSIPDRFSAQQFSDYHSELNMSSLELGDSALYFCASRDPLAWTSGGVFGTDTQYFGPGTRLTVL.

V gene TRBV7-6 combines with J gene TRBJ2-2; D possibly corresponds to TRBD2 (6 bases). The CDR3 extends over 15 amino acids. Germline V gene sequence: CDR1 SGHVS, CDR2 FNYEAQ. Trimming stripped 1 base from V and 5 bases from J, with 11 bases between. The CDR3 loop is CASSLVRDGTGELFF. DNA of the CDR3: TGTGCCAGCAGCTTAGTGCGGGATGGTACCGGGGAGCTGTTTTTT.

The rearrangement uses TRBV19 and TRBJ2-5; possible D gene TRBD1, 5 bases. Trimming shortened V by 6 bases and J by 4 bases, and 15 bases separated the two germline ends. Germline V gene data show CDR1 as LNHDA and CDR2 as SQIVND (reference sequence). The CDR3 has 14 residues. CDR3: CASSLRGGGETQYF. CDR3 nucleotides: TGTGCCAGTAGCTTAAGGGGTGGTGGAGAGACCCAGTACTTC.

This chain uses TRBV15 with TRBJ2-7; 11 bases are a match to TRBD2. V dropped 6 bases and J dropped 4; count of bases not matched to a gene: 2. CDR3 size: 13 residues. Germline CDR1 and CDR2: LNHNV and YYDKDF (reference sequence). CDR3 coding DNA: TGTGCCACCAGGGGACTAGCGGATTACGAGCAGTACTTC. Its protein is CATRGLADYEQYF. Complete variable domain (other parts from reference TRBV15 and TRBJ2-7): DAMVIQNPRYQVTQFGKPVTLSCSQTLNHNVMYWYQQKSSQAPKLLFHYYDKDFNNEADTPDNFQSRRPNTSFCFLDIRSPGLGDTAMYLCATRGLADYEQYFGPGTRLTVT.

This clone was recorded only once. This chain joins TRBV27 and TRBJ1-1, with D perhaps matching TRBD1 (5 bases). CDR1 is MNHEY, CDR2 SMNVEV, per germline (reference sequence). V was pared by 8 bases and J by 0 bases, with 16 bases between. The CDR3 extends over 15 amino acids. The CDR3 DNA reads as TGTGCCAGCGGGACTTACGGACTCTTGAACACTGAAGCTTTCTTT. Its protein product is CASGTYGLLNTEAFF.

V usage is TRBV5-1 and J usage is TRBJ1-5; D ambiguous. Germline CDR1 is SGHRS and CDR2 is YFSETQ. The V gene lost 0 bases and the J gene lost 5 bases, with 6 bases spanning the gap. The CDR3 contains 13 residues. CDR3 sequence (DNA): TGCGCCAGCAGCTTGGGTGCAGATCAGCCCCAGCATTTT. Protein product: CASSLGADQPQHF. Combining the CDR3 with reference TRBV5-1 and TRBJ1-5 gives the whole variable domain KAGVTQTPRYLIKTRGQQVTLSCSPISGHRSVSWYQQTPGQGLQFLFEYFSETQRNKGNFPGRFSGRQFSNSRSEMNVSTLELGDSALYLCASSLGADQPQHFGDGTRLSIL.